These 22 T cell receptor beta chains share one sample of origin, sequenced in a study of response to subunit inactivated influenza vaccine. TCRdb recomputed calls from the RT-PCR reads with MiXCR, one row per CDR3 protein. The sample carries approximately 500,000 distinct CDR3 sequences, less than 15% recorded once. The sample consisted of PBMCs from blood, taken less than 13 days after vaccination. The receptors were gathered from a man over 45 who received an inactivated influenza vaccine.

This clonotype was seen more than once but under ten times. For the CDR3, the DNA is TGTGCCAGCTCACAATCGGGGTTCTATGGCTACACCTTC. It codes for CASSQSGFYGYTF. The J gene is TRBJ1-2, the V gene TRBV18; no clear D gene. CDR3 size: 13 residues. V was trimmed by 4 bases and J by 4 bases, leaving 10 bases between them. The germline gives CDR1 KGHSH, CDR2 LQKENI. Filled out from reference TRBV18 and TRBJ1-2, the complete variable domain reads NAGVMQNPRHLVRRRGQEARLRCSPMKGHSHVYWYRQLPEEGLKFMVYLQKENIIDESGMPKERFSAEFPKEGPSILRIQQVVRGDSAAYFCASSQSGFYGYTFGSGTRLTVV.

In its sample, this clonotype was seen many times. The chain couples TRBV10-3 to TRBJ1-2; TRBD1 matches at 8 bases. Germline V gene sequence: CDR1 ENHRY, CDR2 SYGVKD. The V gene end was trimmed by 9 bases and the J gene end by 3 bases; junction bases not matched to a gene: 6. The CDR3 is made up of 13 amino acids. CDR3: CAINSGGDYGYTF. In DNA form, the CDR3 reads TGTGCCATAAACTCAGGGGGCGACTATGGCTACACCTTC.

This clonotype occurred a few times. The chain couples TRBV4-3 to TRBJ2-3; no firm D call. The germline CDR1 and CDR2 sequences are LGHNA and YSLEER. Trimming took off 0 bases at V and 0 bases at J, with 7 bases between the two ends. The CDR3 extends over 15 amino acids. Here the CDR3 reads CASSQDTISTDTQYF. The CDR3 DNA sequence: TGCGCCAGCAGCCAAGATACGATTAGCACAGATACGCAGTATTTT.

This clonotype was observed a handful of times. J is TRBJ2-2 and V is TRBV12-3 or TRBV12-4, with 7 bases matching TRBD1. Unmatched junction bases numbered 5, after V lost 4 bases and J lost 6 bases. This CDR3 has 14 amino acids. As DNA, the CDR3 is TGTGCCAGCAGTTCTCGACAGGGAGCCGGGGAGCTGTTTTTT. It translates to CASSSRQGAGELFF.

This chain joins TRBV28 and TRBJ2-3, with TRBD1 identical over 8 bases. Germline lookup yields CDR1 MDHEN and CDR2 SYDVKM. The CDR3 sequence is 16 residues long. V dropped 5 bases and J dropped 4; count of bases not matched to a gene: 11. CDR3 amino acids: CASSRQGAGEPDTQYF. As DNA, the CDR3 is TGTGCCAGCAGTCGCCAGGGGGCGGGTGAACCAGATACGCAGTATTTT.

V usage is TRBV4-2 and J usage is TRBJ2-1; the match to TRBD2 covers 12 bases. The trim removed 3 bases at V and 8 bases at J, leaving 5 bases unmatched. CDR1 LGHNA and CDR2 YNFKEQ come from the germline V gene. The CDR3 covers 15 residues. CDR3 residues: CASSHTSGGRDEQFF. The CDR3 DNA reads TGTGCCAGCAGCCACACTAGCGGGGGGAGGGATGAGCAGTTCTTC.

This clonotype turned up a few times. The chain joins TRBV12-3 or TRBV12-4 to TRBJ2-5, with D maybe TRBD2 (6 bases). The CDR3 length is 15 residues. Trimming pared 1 base from V and 5 bases from J, leaving 14 bases between. CDR3 loop: CASSLGTTSRETQYF. The CDR3 nucleotides are TGTGCCAGCAGTTTAGGGACTACTTCAAGGGAGACCCAGTACTTC.

This clonotype was seen a handful of times. This chain joins TRBV11-2 and TRBJ2-5; tentatively, D is TRBD1 (6 bases). CDR3 length: 14 residues. Trimming stripped 4 bases from V and 3 bases from J, with 12 bases between. Per germline, CDR1 SGHAT and CDR2 FQNNGV. CDR3 residues: CASSSRQEKETQYF. CDR3 DNA: TGTGCCAGCAGCTCCCGACAGGAAAAAGAGACCCAGTACTTC.

The chain has TRBV5-1 and TRBJ2-1, with 11 bases matching TRBD2. The CDR3 is made up of 16 amino acids. In germline, CDR1 is SGHRS, CDR2 YFSETQ. V lost 1 base and J lost 5; bases outside the gene matches: 5. Written as DNA, the CDR3 is TGCGCCAGCAGCTTGTGGGGGACTAGCGGAGACAATGAGCAGTTCTTC. Its protein product is CASSLWGTSGDNEQFF.

This chain joins TRBV6-1 and TRBJ2-3, with no clear D. Trimming shortened V by 9 bases and J by 2 bases, and 15 bases separated the two germline ends. The CDR3 contains 14 residues. Germline V CDR1 and CDR2: MNHNS, SASEGT. The CDR3 nucleotides are TGTGCCAGTAAGGGCGTCCAGACCACAGATACGCAGTATTTT. This translates into CASKGVQTTDTQYF.

CDR3 in DNA: TGCGCCAGCAGCCAAGATCCACATGGAACAGATACGCAGTATTTT. It translates to CASSQDPHGTDTQYF. The V gene is TRBV4-1, the J gene TRBJ2-3; D is unclear. This CDR3 contains 15 residues. Trimming took off 0 bases at V and 3 bases at J, with 10 bases between the two ends. The germline gives CDR1 MGHRA, CDR2 YSYEKL.

The CDR3 DNA sequence: TGTGCCAGCAGCTTCGCCACAGGGCGCGGAACTGAAAAACTGTTTTTT. The encoded protein is CASSFATGRGTEKLFF. The rearrangement joins TRBV11-1 to TRBJ1-4; a weak D match, TRBD1 (6 bases). This CDR3 comprises 16 residues. Trimming shortened V by 3 bases and J by 7 bases, and 18 bases separated the two germline ends. Germline loops: CDR1 SGHAT, CDR2 FQDESV (reference sequence).

The CDR3 region is CASSLRRSGYTF. The CDR3 DNA is TGTGCCAGCAGCTTGAGACGGTCTGGCTACACCTTC. The chain employs TRBV5-6 and TRBJ1-2; D is undetermined. The CDR3 is 12 amino acids. The germline gives CDR1 SGHDT, CDR2 YYEEEE. The V and J ends lost 1 base and 7 bases respectively, with 8 bases between them.

V is TRBV5-1 and J is TRBJ2-1, with 16 positions matching TRBD2. The CDR3 totals 17 residues. The J segment lost 9 bases and the V segment lost 4 bases, leaving 10 bases of the junction unmatched. Germline CDR1 is SGHRS and CDR2 is YFSETQ. The DNA for the CDR3 is TGCGCCAGCAGCGCGGGACTAGCGGGAGGGCGAAATGGTGAGCAGTTCTTC. Protein product: CASSAGLAGGRNGEQFF.

In its sample, this clonotype was seen a few times. The chain combines TRBV7-8 with TRBJ2-3; no definite D call. This CDR3 region has 14 residues. V lost 5 bases, J lost 4 bases, and 13 bases lay in between. The germline V gene encodes CDR1 SGHVS and CDR2 FQNEAQ. CDR3 sequence reads: CASSMGSGADTQYF. The CDR3 coding sequence is TGTGCCAGCAGCATGGGATCGGGTGCAGATACGCAGTATTTT.

The chain is built from TRBV29-1 and TRBJ2-1; the match to TRBD2 covers 9 bases. Germline V CDR1 and CDR2: SQVTM, ANQGSEA. V trimming: 6 bases; J trimming: 2 bases; junction bases outside the gene matches: 5. The CDR3 runs 14 residues. CDR3 coding DNA: TGCAGCGTCGGCGGACTAGCGCCCTACAATGAGCAGTTCTTC. Its translation: CSVGGLAPYNEQFF.

This clonotype appeared many times. The chain carries TRBV20-1 and TRBJ2-3; TRBD2 matches at 7 bases. The CDR3 runs 15 residues. The V and J ends lost 1 base and 2 bases, in that order; junction bases with no gene match: 6. Looked up from germline, CDR1 is DFQATT and CDR2 is SNEGSKA (reference sequence). In nucleotides, the CDR3 is TGCAGTGCTAGAGCGGCGGGGGACCCCACAGATACGCAGTATTTT. It is translated as CSARAAGDPTDTQYF.

V usage is TRBV11-1 and J usage is TRBJ2-5; a possible D gene is TRBD1 (5 bases). The CDR3 consists of 14 residues. Germline CDR1 and CDR2: SGHAT and FQDESV (reference sequence). V was pared by 2 bases and J by 3 bases, with 10 bases between. In DNA, the CDR3 is TGTGCCAGCAGCTTATCTGGGGCCGAAGAGACCCAGTACTTC. Translation gives CASSLSGAEETQYF.

This chain joins TRBV28 and TRBJ2-7; D is uncertain. This CDR3 region has 13 residues. Germline values: CDR1 MDHEN, CDR2 SYDVKM. The germline V and J ends were trimmed by 4 bases and 4 bases, with 11 bases remaining between them. CDR3 in amino acids: CASSSLINYEQYF. As DNA, the CDR3 is TGTGCCAGCAGTTCACTGATTAATTACGAGCAGTACTTC.

This chain links TRBV7-8 with TRBJ2-5, with TRBD1 matching over 7 bases. The trim removed 0 bases at V and 5 bases at J, leaving 12 bases unmatched. Germline CDR1 reads SGHVS; CDR2 reads FQNEAQ. The CDR3 extends over 17 amino acids. As DNA, the CDR3 is TGTGCCAGCAGCTTAGCTAGTGGACAGGCTCGGTTTGAGACCCAGTACTTC. Translating it yields CASSLASGQARFETQYF.

This clonotype showed up just a few times. The V gene is TRBV5-1, the J gene TRBJ1-1; the D gene is possibly TRBD1 (6 bases). V shed 4 bases and J shed 0 bases, with 13 bases lying between them. Germline-derived CDR1 and CDR2 are SGHRS and YFSETQ. The CDR3 totals 15 residues. The CDR3 region has the DNA TGCGCCAGCAGCCCTGTTAGGGGGATGAACACTGAAGCTTTCTTT. It yields the protein CASSPVRGMNTEAFF.

V and J are TRBV2 and TRBJ2-1; 8 nucleotides match TRBD2. Germline CDR1 reads SNHLY; CDR2 reads FYNNEI. The CDR3 runs 16 residues. The ends lost 4 bases at V and 6 bases at J; junction bases unmatched: 11. The CDR3 DNA is TGTGCCAGCAGTGTTGTGCCAGCGGGAGTCCTCAATGAGCAGTTCTTC. Translation: CASSVVPAGVLNEQFF.